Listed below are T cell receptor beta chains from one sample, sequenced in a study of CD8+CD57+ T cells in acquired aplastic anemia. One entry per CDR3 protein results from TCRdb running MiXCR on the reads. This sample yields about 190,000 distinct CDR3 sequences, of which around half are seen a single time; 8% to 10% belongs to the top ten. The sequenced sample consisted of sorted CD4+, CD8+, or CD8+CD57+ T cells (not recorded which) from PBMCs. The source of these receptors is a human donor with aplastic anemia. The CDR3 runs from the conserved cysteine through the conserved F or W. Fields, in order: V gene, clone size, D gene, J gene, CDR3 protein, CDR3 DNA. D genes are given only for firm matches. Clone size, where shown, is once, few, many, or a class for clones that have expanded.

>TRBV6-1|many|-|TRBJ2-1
CASSRLAGLSYNEQFF
TGTGCCAGCAGCCGCCTGGCAGGACTCTCCTACAATGAGCAGTTCTTC
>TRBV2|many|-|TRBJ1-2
CASSEAFAYYGYTF
TGTGCCAGCAGTGAAGCCTTTGCATACTATGGCTACACCTTC
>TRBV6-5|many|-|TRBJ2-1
CASSYSRTTEQFF
TGTGCCAGCAGTTACTCGAGAACTACTGAGCAGTTCTTC
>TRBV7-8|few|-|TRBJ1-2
CASSQFSTVIGPYGYTF
TGTGCCAGCAGCCAATTCTCCACGGTAATTGGCCCCTATGGCTACACCTTC
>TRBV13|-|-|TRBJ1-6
CASAGNSSPLHF
TGTGCCAGCGCAGGGAACTCTTCACCCCTCCACTTT
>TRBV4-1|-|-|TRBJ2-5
CASSPDGRGQETQYF
TGCGCCAGCAGCCCGGACGGTCGAGGGCAAGAGACCCAGTACTTC
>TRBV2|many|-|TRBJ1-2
CASGDYGYTF
TGTGCCAGCGGGGATTATGGCTACACCTTC
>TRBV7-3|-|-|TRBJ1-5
CASSWRDF
TGTGCCAGCAGCTGGCGGGATTTT
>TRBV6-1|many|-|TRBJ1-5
CASSDQGVLSNQPQHF
TGTGCCAGCAGCGATCAAGGAGTGCTTAGCAATCAGCCCCAGCATTTT
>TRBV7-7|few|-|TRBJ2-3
CASSWAPSDTQYF
TGTGCTAGCAGCTGGGCCCCTAGCGACACGCAGTATTTT
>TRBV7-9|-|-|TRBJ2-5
CASSLVGDDGRETQYF
TGTGCCAGCAGCTTAGTAGGGGACGACGGGAGAGAGACCCAGTACTTC
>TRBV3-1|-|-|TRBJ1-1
CASSQAHRDTEAFF
TGTGCCAGCAGCCAAGCTCACAGGGACACTGAAGCTTTCTTT
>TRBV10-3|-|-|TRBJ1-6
CAARGLDSRPLHF
TGTGCCGCACGGGGCCTGGACAGTAGACCCCTCCACTTT
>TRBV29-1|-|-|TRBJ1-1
CSVRPGPQDAEAFF
TGCAGCGTTAGACCGGGCCCTCAGGACGCTGAAGCTTTCTTT
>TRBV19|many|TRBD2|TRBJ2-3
CASSTSSDTQYF
TGTGCCAGTTCGACTAGCTCAGATACGCAGTATTTT
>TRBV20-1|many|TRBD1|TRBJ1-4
CSASQGDEKLFF
TGCAGTGCTAGCCAGGGGGATGAAAAACTGTTTTTT
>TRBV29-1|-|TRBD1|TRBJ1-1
CSATTGGGRARSTEAFF
TGCAGCGCGACTACAGGGGGCGGTCGAGCCAGGAGCACTGAAGCTTTCTTT
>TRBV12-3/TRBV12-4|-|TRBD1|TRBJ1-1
CASTPTGVNTEAFF
TGTGCCAGCACACCGACAGGGGTGAACACTGAAGCTTTCTTT
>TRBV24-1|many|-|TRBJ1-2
CATSDGIGGYTF
TGTGCCACCAGTGATGGGATAGGAGGCTACACCTTC
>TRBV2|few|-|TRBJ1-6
CASSEGAQGNSPLHF
TGTGCCAGCAGTGAAGGGGCGCAGGGAAATTCACCCCTCCACTTC
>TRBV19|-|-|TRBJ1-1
CASKSPLDTEAFF
TGTGCCAGTAAGTCCCCGTTGGACACTGAAGCTTTCTTT
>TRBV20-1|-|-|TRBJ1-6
CSAREVVPNSPLHF
TGCAGTGCTAGAGAGGTGGTTCCAAATTCACCCCTCCACTTT
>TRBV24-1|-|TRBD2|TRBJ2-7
CATSGTSGRAYEQYF
TGTGCCACCAGTGGGACTAGCGGGAGGGCCTACGAGCAGTACTTC
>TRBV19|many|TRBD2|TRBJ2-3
CASRPHLAGGPVTDTQYF
TGTGCCAGTAGGCCCCACTTAGCGGGAGGGCCTGTCACAGATACGCAGTATTTT
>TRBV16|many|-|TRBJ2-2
CASSQTRVNTGELFF
TGTGCCAGCAGCCAAACCAGGGTTAACACCGGGGAGCTGTTTTTT
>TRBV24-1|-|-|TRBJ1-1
CATSDLSGTGEKNTDAFF
TGTGCCACCAGTGATTTGTCTGGCACAGGCGAGAAGAACACTGATGCTTTCTTT
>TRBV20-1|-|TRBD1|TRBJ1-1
CRGGQGNTEAFF
TGCCGTGGGGGACAGGGGAACACTGAAGCTTTCTTT